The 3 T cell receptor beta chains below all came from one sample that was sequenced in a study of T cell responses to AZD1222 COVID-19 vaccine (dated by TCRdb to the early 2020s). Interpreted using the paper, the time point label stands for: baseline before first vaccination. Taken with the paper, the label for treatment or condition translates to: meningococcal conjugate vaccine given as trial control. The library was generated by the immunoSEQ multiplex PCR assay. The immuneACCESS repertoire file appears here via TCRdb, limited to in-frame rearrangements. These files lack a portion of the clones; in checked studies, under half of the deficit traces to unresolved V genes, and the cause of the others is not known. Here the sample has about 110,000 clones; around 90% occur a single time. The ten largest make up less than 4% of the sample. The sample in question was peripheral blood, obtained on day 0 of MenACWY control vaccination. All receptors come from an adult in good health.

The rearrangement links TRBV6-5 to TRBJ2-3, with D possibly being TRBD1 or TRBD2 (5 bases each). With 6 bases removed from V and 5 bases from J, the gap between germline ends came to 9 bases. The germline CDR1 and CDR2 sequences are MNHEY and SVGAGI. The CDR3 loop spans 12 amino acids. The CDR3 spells CASRGTIDTQYF. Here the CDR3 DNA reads TGTGCCAGCAGGGGGACCATAGATACGCAGTATTTT.

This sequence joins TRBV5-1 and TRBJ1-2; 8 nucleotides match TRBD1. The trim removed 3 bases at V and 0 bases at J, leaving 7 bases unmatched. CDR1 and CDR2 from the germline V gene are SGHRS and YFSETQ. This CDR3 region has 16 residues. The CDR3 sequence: CASSYTQQGANYGYTF. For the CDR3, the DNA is TGCGCCAGCAGCTACACTCAACAGGGGGCTAACTATGGCTACACCTTC.

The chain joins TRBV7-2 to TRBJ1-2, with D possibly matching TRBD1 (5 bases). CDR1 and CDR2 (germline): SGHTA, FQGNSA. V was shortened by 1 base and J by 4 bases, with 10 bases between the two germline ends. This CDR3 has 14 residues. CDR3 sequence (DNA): TGTGCCAGCAGCTTAGACGGGCAGGGCTATGGCTACACCTTC. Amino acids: CASSLDGQGYGYTF.